This T cell receptor beta chain was sequenced for a study of T cells in Graves' hyperthyroidism and ophthalmopathy. Germline CDR1 and CDR2: MGHRA and YSYEKL. The CDR3 is 15 amino acids. Trimming stripped 1 base from V and 0 bases from J, with 9 bases between. Points from the study as a whole: Among thyroid clonotypes expanded above 0.001, most also appeared in blood.

It was RNA transcripts that yielded the amplified TCR beta CDR3 regions. Initially, a first-round RT-PCR of the TCR CDR3 employed the HTBI primer set. TCRdb reprocessed the multiplex PCR reads via MiXCR and lists one record per CDR3 protein. The sample lists 130,000 or so distinct CDR3 sequences; approximately 20% were seen once. On this clonotype itself: Its matching antigen is unknown.

A patient was excluded if there was uncontrolled infection, other autoimmune disease, pregnancy or lactation. PBMCs were collected from a roughly 10 ml volume of fresh peripheral blood. The receptor's source is a woman aged 45-65 years with Graves' hyperthyroidism that later progressed to Graves' ophthalmopathy. J is TRBJ1-2 and V is TRBV4-1, with D possibly matching TRBD1 (5 bases). Specimen: blood. The chain's CDR3 is CASSQVRQSNYGYTF. As DNA, the CDR3 is TGCGCCAGCAGCCAAGTGAGACAGTCTAACTATGGCTACACCTTC.